Listed here are 9 T cell receptor beta chains from one sample, sequenced in a study of T cell changes during pregnancy in multiple sclerosis. TCRdb's table, derived via immunoSEQ multiplex PCR, lists solely in-frame clones and lacks some. The table lists about 30,000 clones, more than 80% of them singletons. The source was CD8+ T cells from peripheral blood mononuclear cells, collected before pregnancy. These receptors were taken from a female donor with multiple sclerosis, enrolled in a pregnancy study.

This CDR3 reads CASSFPGQSTEAFF. CDR3 coding DNA: TGTGCCAGCAGCTTTCCGGGACAGTCAACTGAAGCTTTCTTT. The chain employs TRBV5-5 and TRBJ1-1; 7 bases are a match to TRBD1. In germline, CDR1 is SGHKS, CDR2 YYEKEE (reference sequence). J gave up 5 bases and V 2 bases, and 6 bases lay outside the gene matches. The CDR3 contains 14 residues.

V and J are TRBV9 and TRBJ2-2; D may be TRBD1 (6 bases). V lost 4 bases and J lost 3, with 13 bases in between. This CDR3 has 15 amino acids. CDR1 and CDR2 from the germline V gene are SGDLS and YYNGEE. The CDR3: CASSKGGDHTGELFF. CDR3 nucleotides: TGTGCCAGCAGCAAAGGGGGAGATCACACCGGGGAGCTGTTTTTT.

The CDR3 nucleotides read TGCGCCAGCGAGGGGGCAGCCATCCTTTCTGGAAACACCATATATTTT. Amino acid sequence: CASEGAAILSGNTIYF. This chain connects TRBV10-1 to TRBJ1-3; TRBD1 matches 7 bases. Looked up from germline, CDR1 is WNHNN and CDR2 is SYGVQD (reference sequence). V dropped 8 bases and J dropped 1; count of bases not matched to a gene: 11. This CDR3 is 16 amino acids long.

The V gene is TRBV9, the J gene TRBJ2-5, with 8 bases lining up with TRBD1. Judging by the DNA end, TRBJ2-7 fits better; the J call may be wrong. CDR3 length equals 14 residues. Germline loops: CDR1 SGDLS, CDR2 YYNGEE. The chain's CDR3 is CASSPPDRDGEQYF. Here the CDR3 DNA reads TGTGCCAGCAGCCCACCGGACAGGGATGGCGAGCAGTACTTC.

The J gene is TRBJ2-7, the V gene TRBV4-1, with a possible D match to TRBD2 (7 bases). Trimming pared 0 bases from V and 2 bases from J, leaving 11 bases between. Germline CDR1 is MGHRA and CDR2 is YSYEKL. The CDR3 spans 15 residues. CDR3 in DNA: TGCGCCAGCAGCCAAGATAGGGGGGGGGCCTACGAGCAGTACTTC. This codes for CASSQDRGGAYEQYF.

There are a few counts of this clone. This chain uses TRBV7-6 with TRBJ2-2; 10 bases are a match to TRBD2. The J segment lost 5 bases and the V segment lost 8 bases, leaving 14 bases of the junction unmatched. Germline CDR1 is SGHVS and CDR2 is FNYEAQ. The CDR3 sequence is 17 residues long. CDR3: CASLASGSLTGTGELFF. Here the CDR3 DNA reads TGTGCCAGCCTGGCTAGCGGGAGTTTGACGGGGACCGGGGAGCTGTTTTTT.

The rearrangement uses TRBV28 and TRBJ2-5, with 7 bases matching TRBD1. Germline trimming cut 5 bases from V and 5 bases from J; bases unmatched to any gene: 11. Germline V gene sequence: CDR1 MDHEN, CDR2 SYDVKM. The CDR3 length is 15 residues. The CDR3 DNA sequence: TGTGCCAGCAGTCTCTGGACAGGAGGAGAGGAGACCCAGTACTTC. Translation gives CASSLWTGGEETQYF.

The chain couples TRBV11-2 to TRBJ2-1; D is unresolved. Deletions cut 1 base from V and 5 bases from J, with 6 bases between. CDR1 SGHAT and CDR2 FQNNGV come from the germline V gene. This CDR3 has 13 residues. CDR3 amino acids: CASSLVADNEQFF. The CDR3 region has the DNA TGTGCCAGCAGCTTAGTCGCAGACAATGAGCAGTTCTTC.

V gene TRBV28 combines with J gene TRBJ2-3; TRBD2 is a possible D gene (5 bases). The CDR3 spans 15 residues. Trimming pared 2 bases from V and 2 bases from J, leaving 11 bases between. Per germline, CDR1 MDHEN and CDR2 SYDVKM. The CDR3 nucleotides are TGTGCCAGCAGTTTAGGGAGAGTACTCACAGATACGCAGTATTTT. It is translated as CASSLGRVLTDTQYF.